The 26 T cell receptor beta chains reported below all come from one sample, sequenced in a study of monozygotic twins with inflammatory bowel disease. With the 5' RACE reads reprocessed, TCRdb shows one record per CDR3 protein and no DNA. The sample's table shows about 420,000 distinct CDR3 sequences. The sample was blood. These receptors were obtained from a human donor with ulcerative colitis or Crohn's disease, or a healthy co-twin of an affected twin (not recorded which).

The chain is built from TRBV5-5 and TRBJ2-7; without DNA, the TCRdb call of TRBD1 cannot be checked. The CDR3 is 15 amino acids. CDR1 is SGHKS and CDR2 is YYEKEE in the germline V gene (reference sequence). The CDR3 here is CASSSFGQGAYEQYF.

The chain uses TRBV6-5 and TRBJ2-7; TCRdb selects TRBD1, and the lack of DNA leaves this call unchecked. Germline V gene sequence: CDR1 MNHEY, CDR2 SVGAGI. There are 13 residues in the CDR3. The CDR3 loop is CASTTGTAYEQYF.

The chain carries TRBV9 and TRBJ1-6. Germline V lookup: CDR1 SGDLS, CDR2 YYNGEE. This CDR3 comprises 15 residues. The CDR3 reads CASSVGTPSNSPLHF.

This chain joins TRBV29-1 and TRBJ1-5. The CDR3 has 13 amino acids. Looked up from germline, CDR1 is SQVTM and CDR2 is ANQGSEA. The CDR3 is CSVLQHSNQPQHF.

The chain employs TRBV10-3 and TRBJ1-2; there is no DNA to check the TCRdb D call of TRBD1. There are 13 residues in the CDR3. Per germline, CDR1 ENHRY and CDR2 SYGVKD. This chain's CDR3 is CAISATLQGAHTF.

The CDR3 protein is CASSLRAAGEQYF. This chain connects TRBV28 to TRBJ2-7; TCRdb's assignment of TRBD2 cannot be checked, as there is no DNA. CDR3 length equals 13 residues. Germline values: CDR1 MDHEN, CDR2 SYDVKM.

This sequence joins TRBV4-2 and TRBJ2-3; the D call from TCRdb, TRBD1, cannot be confirmed without DNA. Germline CDR1 LGHNA, CDR2 YNFKEQ. The length of the CDR3 is 15 residues. The chain's CDR3 is CASSQGDASTDTQYF.

J is TRBJ2-1 and V is TRBV7-3; TCRdb's D call of TRBD2 is untestable without DNA. Germline V lookup: CDR1 SGHTA, CDR2 FQGTGA. This CDR3 region has 12 residues. CDR3 residues: CASSSSLGEQFF.

V is TRBV10-3 and J is TRBJ1-1. The CDR3 runs 13 residues. Per the germline V gene, CDR1 is ENHRY and CDR2 is SYGVKD. The CDR3 sequence is CAISESMGIEAFF.

J is TRBJ2-5 and V is TRBV7-8; TCRdb gives TRBD1 as the D gene, but with no DNA this cannot be confirmed. Germline CDR1 and CDR2: SGHVS and FQNEAQ. This CDR3 spans 14 amino acids. CDR3 amino acids: CASSLGQASETQYF. Looking up the rest from reference TRBV7-8 and TRBJ2-5 gives the full variable domain: GAGVSQSPRYKVAKRGQDVALRCDPISGHVSLFWYQQALGQGPEFLTYFQNEAQLDKSGLPSDRFFAERPEGSVSTLKIQRTQQEDSAVYLCASSLGQASETQYFGPGTRLLVL.

V usage is TRBV7-9 and J usage is TRBJ2-7; the D call of TRBD2 rests on TCRdb alone, since no DNA is present to check it. CDR3 length equals 17 residues. Per the germline V gene, CDR1 is SEHNR and CDR2 is FQNEAQ (reference sequence). Here the CDR3 reads CASSVTSSGTRGDEQYF.

This chain connects TRBV12-3 or TRBV12-4 to TRBJ2-1; TCRdb's D call, TRBD1, is unchecked because there is no DNA. CDR3 length: 12 residues. The CDR3: CASSFVPPEQFF.

The chain combines TRBV18 with TRBJ2-7; TCRdb gives TRBD1 as the D gene, but with no DNA this cannot be confirmed. This CDR3 spans 16 amino acids. The germline V gene has CDR1 KGHSH and CDR2 LQKENI. The CDR3 loop is CASSPDGRTNSYEQYF. Combining the CDR3 with reference TRBV18 and TRBJ2-7 gives the whole variable domain NAGVMQNPRHLVRRRGQEARLRCSPMKGHSHVYWYRQLPEEGLKFMVYLQKENIIDESGMPKERFSAEFPKEGPSILRIQQVVRGDSAAYFCASSPDGRTNSYEQYFGPGTRLTVT.

V gene TRBV7-2 combines with J gene TRBJ2-5; TCRdb selects TRBD1, and the lack of DNA leaves this call unchecked. Germline V CDR1 and CDR2: SGHTA, FQGNSA. This CDR3 contains 17 residues. The CDR3 loop reads CASSLAGAGTGLETQYF.

The chain joins TRBV6-1 to TRBJ1-1; TCRdb's D call of TRBD1 is untestable without DNA. Germline loops: CDR1 MNHNS, CDR2 SASEGT. This CDR3 spans 13 amino acids. The CDR3 here is CASTGTLNTEAFF.

The chain is built from TRBV7-9 and TRBJ2-7; absent DNA, TCRdb's TRBD1 call cannot be checked. Germline V gene sequence: CDR1 SEHNR, CDR2 FQNEAQ (reference sequence). This CDR3 is 15 amino acids long. This chain's CDR3 is CASSLLGEGSYEQYF.

The V call is TRBV20-1, the J call TRBJ1-2. The germline V gene encodes CDR1 DFQATT and CDR2 SNEGSKA (reference sequence). The CDR3 is 16 residues long. The CDR3 region is CSASDRGQGANYGYTF.

This sequence joins TRBV20-1 and TRBJ2-5; TCRdb's D call, TRBD1, is unchecked because there is no DNA. The CDR3 extends over 15 amino acids. CDR1 and CDR2 (germline): DFQATT, SNEGSKA (reference sequence). The CDR3 region is CSARRIGQLQETQYF.

The chain carries TRBV7-8 and TRBJ2-1; there is no DNA to check the TCRdb D call of TRBD2. The CDR3 loop spans 16 amino acids. CDR1 is SGHVS and CDR2 is FQNEAQ in the germline V gene. The CDR3 is CASSLAAGNPYKEQFF.

The chain combines TRBV7-2 with TRBJ2-3; TCRdb's assignment of TRBD1 cannot be checked, as there is no DNA. The CDR3 length is 16 residues. In germline, CDR1 is SGHTA, CDR2 FQGNSA. CDR3 residues: CASTRRPGLAADTQYF. Looking up the rest from reference TRBV7-2 and TRBJ2-3 gives the full variable domain: GAGVSQSPSNKVTEKGKDVELRCDPISGHTALYWYRQSLGQGLEFLIYFQGNSAPDKSGLPSDRFSAERTGGSVSTLTIQRTQQEDSAVYLCASTRRPGLAADTQYFGPGTRLTVL.

The rearrangement uses TRBV20-1 and TRBJ2-7; absent DNA, TCRdb's TRBD1 call cannot be checked. The length of the CDR3 is 14 residues. Germline CDR1 reads DFQATT; CDR2 reads SNEGSKA (reference sequence). Here the CDR3 reads CSARARDPSYEQYF.

The V call is TRBV7-9, the J call TRBJ2-2. Germline V lookup: CDR1 SEHNR, CDR2 FQNEAQ (reference sequence). This CDR3 contains 13 residues. The CDR3 is CASGSVNTGELFF.

This sequence joins TRBV6-1 and TRBJ1-1. This CDR3 has 14 residues. From germline, CDR1 is MNHNS and CDR2 SASEGT. This CDR3 is CASSRRGITAEAFF.

The CDR3 region is CAWSIGGLYGYTF. The chain employs TRBV30 and TRBJ1-2; TCRdb returns TRBD1, unconfirmable since there is no DNA. Germline-derived CDR1 and CDR2 are GTSNPN and SVGIG (reference sequence). The length of the CDR3 is 13 residues.

The V call is TRBV5-5, the J call TRBJ2-7. Germline V gene data show CDR1 as SGHKS and CDR2 as YYEKEE (reference sequence). This CDR3 spans 13 amino acids. The CDR3 is CASSLFPPYEQYF.

The chain employs TRBV7-2 and TRBJ2-1; there is no DNA to check the TCRdb D call of TRBD2. The CDR3 length is 16 residues. CDR1 is SGHTA, CDR2 FQGNSA, per germline. The CDR3 reads CASSLRVAGGGNEQFF. Drawing the rest from reference TRBV7-2 and TRBJ2-1, the complete variable domain is GAGVSQSPSNKVTEKGKDVELRCDPISGHTALYWYRQSLGQGLEFLIYFQGNSAPDKSGLPSDRFSAERTGGSVSTLTIQRTQQEDSAVYLCASSLRVAGGGNEQFFGPGTRLTVL.